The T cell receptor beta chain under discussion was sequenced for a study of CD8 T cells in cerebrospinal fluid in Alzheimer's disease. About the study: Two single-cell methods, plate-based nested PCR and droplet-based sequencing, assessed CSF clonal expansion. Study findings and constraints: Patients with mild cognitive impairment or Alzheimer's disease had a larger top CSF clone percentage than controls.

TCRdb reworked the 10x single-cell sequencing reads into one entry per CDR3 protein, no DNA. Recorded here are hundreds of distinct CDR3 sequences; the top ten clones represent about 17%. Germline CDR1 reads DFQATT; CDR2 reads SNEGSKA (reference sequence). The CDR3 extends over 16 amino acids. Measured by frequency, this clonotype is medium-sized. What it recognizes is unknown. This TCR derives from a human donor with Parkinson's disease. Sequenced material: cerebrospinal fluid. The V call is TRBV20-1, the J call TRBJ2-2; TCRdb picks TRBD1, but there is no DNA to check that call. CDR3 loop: CSASGHATSNTGELFF.